Sequencing of this T cell receptor (beta chain) was carried out in a study of blood T cell repertoires in COVID-19. At the level of the study: Some COVID-19 samples were acute and others convalescent; all came from the United States, Italy and Spain. PBMCs, B-cell-depleted T cells, or T cells were the source of the cDNA or gDNA that made up the material.

The germline gives CDR1 SGHTA, CDR2 FQGNSA. The V and J ends lost 8 bases and 2 bases respectively, with 16 bases between them. The CDR3 has 14 residues. Clones were sequenced by immunoSEQ multiplex PCR, and TCRdb holds only the in-frame ones, with some missing. The profile shows nearly 95,000 clones, more than 75% of them singletons. This chain links TRBV7-2 with TRBJ2-7, with D possibly TRBD1 on 6 matching bases. The specimen sequenced was peripheral blood. The origin of this receptor is a human donor with acute or convalescent COVID-19. The donor label of this sample is uncertain. In DNA, the CDR3 is TGTGCCAGCGGACCGAGACAGGACGCCTACGAGCAGTACTTC. Its protein product is CASGPRQDAYEQYF.